These 26 T cell receptor beta chains originate from one sample sequenced in a study of shared clonotypes between healthy human individuals. Sequencing was performed with immunoSEQ multiplex PCR; in TCRdb, only in-frame clones are kept and a portion is missing. The table has millions of clones, 85% to 95% seen once. Sample: naive CD4+ T cells sorted from blood. The subset is: CD45RA+ positively selected. The origin of the receptors is a young man in good health.

CDR3 DNA: TGTGCCAGCAGTCAACAGGGTACCTCCTACGAGCAGTACTTC. It specifies CASSQQGTSYEQYF. This rearrangement joins TRBV6-5 to TRBJ2-7; tentatively, D is TRBD1 (6 bases). CDR1 is MNHEY, CDR2 SVGAGI, per germline. The CDR3 extends over 14 amino acids. Trimming left V 5 bases short and J 0 bases short, with 11 bases between.

Written as DNA, the CDR3 is TGTGCCACCTACTCCCACACTGAAGCTTTCTTT. Residues: CATYSHTEAFF. The gene calls are TRBV6-5 and TRBJ1-1; D gene uncertain. This CDR3 has 11 amino acids. The germline CDR1 and CDR2 sequences are MNHEY and SVGAGI. The V end was cut by 10 bases, the J end by 3 bases, with 9 bases between.

The genes are TRBV7-2 and TRBJ1-6; possible D gene TRBD1, 5 bases. Per the germline V gene, CDR1 is SGHTA and CDR2 is FQGNSA. Trimming took 5 bases from V and 7 from J, leaving 15 bases between them. CDR3 size: 15 residues. The CDR3 DNA is TGTGCCAGCAGCCTTACCCCGGGGCCGAATTCACCCCTCCACTTT. Translated, it gives CASSLTPGPNSPLHF.

The count of this clone is one. V usage is TRBV2 and J usage is TRBJ2-5, with a weak D call TRBD2 (6 bases). Germline V gene sequence: CDR1 SNHLY, CDR2 FYNNEI. V lost 11 bases, J lost 2 bases, and 9 bases lay in between. The CDR3 has 11 residues. CDR3 DNA: TGTGCCGGGGGGTCACAAGAGACCCAGTACTTC. This gives the protein CAGGSQETQYF.

The rearrangement uses TRBV4-3 and TRBJ2-1, with 8 bases matching TRBD2. The germline gives CDR1 LGHNA, CDR2 YSLEER. The length of the CDR3 is 16 residues. Trimming cost V 1 base and J 5 bases; bases outside gene matches: 7. CDR3 in amino acids: CASSQVLAGGNNEQFF. CDR3 nucleotide sequence: TGCGCCAGCAGCCAAGTCCTGGCGGGAGGTAACAATGAGCAGTTCTTC.

This chain connects TRBV5-4 to TRBJ1-3, with D possibly TRBD1 on 5 matching bases. V shed 0 bases and J shed 4 bases, with 11 bases lying between them. The CDR3 has 15 residues. Per the germline V gene, CDR1 is SGHNT and CDR2 is YYREEE (reference sequence). CDR3 amino acids: CASSLGGGDGNTIYF. The CDR3 DNA reads as TGTGCCAGCAGCTTGGGGGGAGGGGACGGAAACACCATATATTTT.

The V gene is TRBV11-2, the J gene TRBJ2-7; 11 positions match TRBD2. V trimming: 5 bases; J trimming: 6 bases; junction bases outside the gene matches: 12. The CDR3 is 16 residues long. Germline V CDR1 and CDR2: SGHAT, FQNNGV. The CDR3 nucleotides read TGTGCCAGCAGCCCGAGTTCATGGCTAGCGGGAGGCGAGCAGTACTTC. Translated, it gives CASSPSSWLAGGEQYF.

The V call is TRBV6-6, the J call TRBJ2-2; possibly TRBD2 for D (6 bases). The germline V gene has CDR1 MNHNY and CDR2 SVGAGI (reference sequence). V lost 2 bases to trimming and J lost 6 bases, with 16 bases between them. CDR3 length equals 16 residues. For the CDR3, the DNA is TGTGCCAGCAGTTACCCAAGTCCGGGACTGGCCGGGGAGCTGTTTTTT. It yields the protein CASSYPSPGLAGELFF.

The rearrangement uses TRBV30 and TRBJ2-7, with 9 bases aligning to TRBD1. J was trimmed by 3 bases and V by 3 bases; bases with no gene match: 3. The CDR3 consists of 13 residues. The germline gives CDR1 GTSNPN, CDR2 SVGIG (reference sequence). CDR3 in amino acids: CAWRATGGYEQYF. The CDR3 bases are TGTGCCTGGAGGGCGACAGGGGGCTACGAGCAGTACTTC.

CDR3 region: CASSLSGDAGQGATNYGYTF. The CDR3 DNA reads TGCGCCAGCAGCTTGTCAGGGGACGCGGGACAGGGGGCTACGAACTATGGCTACACCTTC. The genes are TRBV5-1 and TRBJ1-2; 12 positions agree with TRBD1. The length of the CDR3 is 20 residues. CDR1 and CDR2 (germline): SGHRS, YFSETQ. J lost 2 bases, V lost 1 base, and 15 bases had no gene match.

The genes are TRBV6-1 and TRBJ1-5; unclear D gene. Trimming stripped 2 bases from V and 0 bases from J, with 11 bases between. Germline V gives CDR1 MNHNS, CDR2 SASEGT. This CDR3 has 16 amino acids. CDR3 nucleotides: TGTGCCAGCAGTGAAAGTCGTCGGAGTAGCAATCAGCCCCAGCATTTT. Translating gives CASSESRRSSNQPQHF.

This clone was observed once. V is TRBV28 and J is TRBJ2-3; D is possibly TRBD2 (6 bases). V lost 5 bases, J lost 5 bases, and 17 bases lay in between. This CDR3 has 15 amino acids. Germline loops: CDR1 MDHEN, CDR2 SYDVKM. This CDR3 is CASSKKGRRVDTQYF. In DNA form, the CDR3 reads TGTGCCAGCAGTAAGAAGGGACGGAGGGTAGATACGCAGTATTTT.

The V gene is TRBV28, the J gene TRBJ2-1, with D unclear. This CDR3 is 14 amino acids long. Per the germline V gene, CDR1 is MDHEN and CDR2 is SYDVKM. Trimming shortened V by 7 bases and J by 0 bases, and 10 bases separated the two germline ends. CDR3 DNA: TGTGCCAGCATATCGGGTGGCTCCTACAATGAGCAGTTCTTC. Translated: CASISGGSYNEQFF.

This clone appeared a single time. The chain has TRBV28 and TRBJ1-2; no clear D gene. The length of the CDR3 is 13 residues. Germline values: CDR1 MDHEN, CDR2 SYDVKM. Between the trimmed V and J ends, which lost 5 bases and 5 bases, there was a span of 12 bases. CDR3 protein: CASSPVSLYGYTF. CDR3 sequence (DNA): TGTGCCAGCAGTCCCGTTAGTCTTTATGGCTACACCTTC.

The chain carries TRBV30 and TRBJ1-2; D unresolved. Germline V gene lookup returns CDR1 GTSNPN and CDR2 SVGIG (reference sequence). The CDR3 is made up of 12 amino acids. Trimming cost V 4 bases and J 4 bases, with 10 bases left between them. CDR3 nucleotide sequence: TGTGCCTGGAAGGATGGCAGCTATGGCTACACCTTC. Translated: CAWKDGSYGYTF.

The chain couples TRBV5-6 to TRBJ1-3; D is unclear. The V gene's germline CDR1 is SGHDT and CDR2 YYEEEE. The V and J ends lost 0 bases and 1 base respectively, with 5 bases between them. This CDR3 has 14 residues. The CDR3 reads CASSLARSGNTIYF. DNA of the CDR3: TGTGCCAGCAGCTTGGCACGGTCTGGAAACACCATATATTTT.

This clone was observed once. As DNA, the CDR3 is TGTGCCAGCAGTCCCGCGGTTAAGAGCTCCTACGAGCAGTACTTC. Translating gives CASSPAVKSSYEQYF. This rearrangement joins TRBV27 to TRBJ2-7; no clear D. This CDR3 has 15 amino acids. Germline assignment: CDR1 MNHEY and CDR2 SMNVEV (reference sequence). Trimming took 5 bases from V and 0 from J, leaving 14 bases between them.

The V gene is TRBV11-3, the J gene TRBJ2-3, with 15 bases aligning to TRBD2. The junction had 7 bases not matched to a gene; V was cut back by 5 bases and J by 4 bases. The germline CDR1 and CDR2 sequences are SGHNT and YENEEA. The CDR3 sequence is 17 residues long. CDR3 residues: CASSPGTSGRRPDTQYF. The CDR3 DNA reads as TGTGCCAGCAGCCCAGGGACTAGCGGGAGGAGGCCAGATACGCAGTATTTT.

As regards this clone: A much larger clone lies one base from this, so it may be a read error. The chain joins TRBV18 to TRBJ2-2; no firm D call. Per the germline V gene, CDR1 is KGHSH and CDR2 is LQKENI. The CDR3 covers 14 residues. CDR3 nucleotides: TGTGCCGGCTCACCACGACAAGACACCGGGGAGCTGTTTTTT. Translating it yields CAGSPRQDTGELFF.

J is TRBJ1-1 and V is TRBV5-1; no firm D call. The CDR3 runs 14 residues. Trimming pared 5 bases from V and 1 base from J, leaving 12 bases between. Germline V gene lookup returns CDR1 SGHRS and CDR2 YFSETQ. CDR3: CASRYAAGNTEAFF. The DNA for the CDR3 is TGCGCCAGCAGGTATGCGGCGGGGAACACTGAAGCTTTCTTT.

V is TRBV2 and J is TRBJ1-5, with 8 bases lining up with TRBD1. The CDR3 is 12 residues long. Germline V gene lookup returns CDR1 SNHLY and CDR2 FYNNEI. The J segment lost 6 bases and the V segment lost 6 bases, leaving 1 base of the junction unmatched. CDR3 nucleotides: TGTGCCAGCAGGGGACAGGTTCAGCCCCAGCATTTT. It is translated as CASRGQVQPQHF. The whole variable domain, filled in from reference TRBV2 and TRBJ1-5, reads EPEVTQTPSHQVTQMGQEVILRCVPISNHLYFYWYRQILGQKVEFLVSFYNNEISEKSEIFDDQFSVERPDGSNFTLKIRSTKLEDSAMYFCASRGQVQPQHFGDGTRLSIL.

Details on this clone: Other DNA sequences in this specimen translate into the identical CDR3. The chain uses TRBV28 and TRBJ2-7; TRBD1 agrees at 8 bases. With 4 bases clipped from V and 1 base from J, the junction kept 6 bases outside the gene matches. The CDR3 spans 15 residues. Germline CDR1 MDHEN, CDR2 SYDVKM. CDR3 coding DNA: TGTGCCAGCAGTTCGGGGGACAGGAGTTCCTACGAGCAGTACTTC. The encoded protein is CASSSGDRSSYEQYF.

The chain joins TRBV6-6 to TRBJ1-1; weak D call: TRBD1 (6 bases). V lost 6 bases and J lost 1, with 15 bases in between. Germline loops: CDR1 MNHNY, CDR2 SVGAGI (reference sequence). This CDR3 has 15 residues. The CDR3, as DNA: TGTGCCAGCAGGTCTGGGGGGGCGGGGAACACTGAAGCTTTCTTT. This encodes CASRSGGAGNTEAFF.

This rearrangement joins TRBV2 to TRBJ2-1; 13 bases align to TRBD2. This CDR3 region has 15 residues. V dropped 7 bases and J dropped 5; count of bases not matched to a gene: 5. In germline, CDR1 is SNHLY, CDR2 FYNNEI. CDR3 nucleotide sequence: TGTGCCAGCAAGCAACTAGCGGGAGGGCACAATGAGCAGTTCTTC. This gives the protein CASKQLAGGHNEQFF.

V usage is TRBV7-2 and J usage is TRBJ1-1; D may be TRBD1 (5 bases). Germline values: CDR1 SGHTA, CDR2 FQGNSA. The germline V and J ends were trimmed by 1 base and 3 bases, with 12 bases remaining between them. The CDR3 runs to 15 residues. The CDR3 is CASSLDQGIDTEAFF. The CDR3 coding sequence is TGTGCCAGCAGCTTAGACCAGGGAATTGACACTGAAGCTTTCTTT. Complete variable domain (other parts from reference TRBV7-2 and TRBJ1-1): GAGVSQSPSNKVTEKGKDVELRCDPISGHTALYWYRQSLGQGLEFLIYFQGNSAPDKSGLPSDRFSAERTGGSVSTLTIQRTQQEDSAVYLCASSLDQGIDTEAFFGQGTRLTVV.

This clone has a single count. The J gene is TRBJ1-4, the V gene TRBV7-9; no clear D. The V end lost 1 base, the J end lost 4 bases, and 7 bases lay between the germline ends. The CDR3 is made up of 14 amino acids. Germline-derived CDR1 and CDR2 are SEHNR and FQNEAQ (reference sequence). CDR3 nucleotide sequence: TGTGCCAGCAGCTTAGGCCGGAATAATGAAAAACTGTTTTTT. Protein product: CASSLGRNNEKLFF.